Below, one TCR beta chain is given with its context. The sample comes from a study of T cell responses to AZD1222 COVID-19 vaccine. The CDR3 sequence is 13 residues long. Between the trimmed V and J ends, which lost 4 bases and 4 bases, there was a span of 8 bases. The germline V gene has CDR1 SGHDT and CDR2 YYEEEE. Profiling relied on immunoSEQ multiplex PCR, and the TCRdb table lists in-frame clones only, not all of them. The sample records 120,000 or so clones, around nine tenths being singletons. The chain combines TRBV5-6 with TRBJ1-4; D is ambiguous. The specimen was peripheral blood, collected on day 0 of MenACWY control vaccination. This TCR came from an adult in good health. CDR3 amino acids: CASSGRINEKLFF. The DNA for the CDR3 is TGTGCCAGCAGCGGACGGATTAATGAAAAACTGTTTTTT. Combining the CDR3 with reference TRBV5-6 and TRBJ1-4 gives the whole variable domain DAGVTQSPTHLIKTRGQQVTLRCSPKSGHDTVSWYQQALGQGPQFIFQYYEEEERQRGNFPDRFSGHQFPNYSSELNVNALLLGDSALYLCASSGRINEKLFFGSGTQLSVL.